This TCR beta chain was recovered during a study of cytomegalovirus exposure and HLA in healthy donors. The study's findings and limits: Sequencing had likely introduced a cluster of highly shared sequence variants as an artifact. Some V segments could not be told apart, so they were left out, TRBV6-2 and TRBV6-3 among them.

Trimming pared 3 bases from V and 1 base from J, leaving 12 bases between. CDR3 length: 16 residues. Germline CDR1 and CDR2: MNHEY and SVGAGI. Donors counted as nominally healthy when sampled, yet unrecorded immune exposures were likely. Turning to this clone: Its antigen is currently unknown.

The PCR made use of 60 Vbeta and 13 Jbeta primers. Some clones are missing from TCRdb's copy, which holds only in-frame ones; the method was immunoSEQ multiplex PCR. Among under 200,000 clones listed, approximately 86% were seen once. The genes are TRBV6-5 and TRBJ2-2; TRBD2 is a possible D gene (6 bases). Sequencing was performed on PBMCs. The sequence was obtained from a woman between 18 and 29 years old in good health and CMV-seronegative. Here the CDR3 DNA reads TGTGCCAGCAGTTATGGCGGGGAGATGAACACCGGGGAGCTGTTTTTT. Translated, it gives CASSYGGEMNTGELFF.